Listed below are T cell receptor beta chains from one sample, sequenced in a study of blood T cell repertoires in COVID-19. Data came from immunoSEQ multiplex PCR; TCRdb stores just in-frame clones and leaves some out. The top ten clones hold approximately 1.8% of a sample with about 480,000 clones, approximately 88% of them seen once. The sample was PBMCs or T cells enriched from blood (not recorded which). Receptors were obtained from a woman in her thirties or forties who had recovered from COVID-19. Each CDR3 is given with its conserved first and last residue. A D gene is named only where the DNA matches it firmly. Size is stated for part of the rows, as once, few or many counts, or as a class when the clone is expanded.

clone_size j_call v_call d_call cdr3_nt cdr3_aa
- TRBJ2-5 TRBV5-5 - TGTGCCAGCACCCAGCACAGAATCCAAGAGACCCAGTACTTC CASTQHRIQETQYF
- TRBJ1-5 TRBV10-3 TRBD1 TGTGCCATCAGTGAGGGGCAGGGGGATGCTCAGCCCCAGCATTTT CAISEGQGDAQPQHF
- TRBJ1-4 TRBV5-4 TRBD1 TGTGCCACCTCGGACAGGGGAAGTGAAAAACTGTTTTTT CATSDRGSEKLFF
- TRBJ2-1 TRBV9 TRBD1 TGTGCCAGCAGCGAGGGGACAGGGGACTACAATGAGCAGTTCTTC CASSEGTGDYNEQFF
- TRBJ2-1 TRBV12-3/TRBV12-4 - TGTGCCAGCAGTTTGGGCAGCCGAAATGAGCAGTTCTTC CASSLGSRNEQFF
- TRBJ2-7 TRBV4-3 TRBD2 TGCGCCAGCAGCCCATACTACCCCAGCGGGGGGAACTACGAGCAGTACTTC CASSPYYPSGGNYEQYF
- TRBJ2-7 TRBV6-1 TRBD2 TGTGCCAGCAGTGATCAGGGCGGGAGTTTTGGCGAGCAGTACTTC CASSDQGGSFGEQYF
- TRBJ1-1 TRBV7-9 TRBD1 TGTGCCAGCAGCTCTGGGACAGGGCACACTGAAGCTTTCTTT CASSSGTGHTEAFF
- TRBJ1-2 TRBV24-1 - TGTGCCACCAGTGAAGAGGGCTATGGCTACACCTTC CATSEEGYGYTF
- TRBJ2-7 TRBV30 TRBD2 TGTGCCTGGAGTGTGGGACTAGCTTACGAGCAGTACTTC CAWSVGLAYEQYF
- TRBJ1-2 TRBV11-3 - TGTGCCAGCAGCTTGGTCCCAGGAGGTCCGAGACTTACCTTC CASSLVPGGPRLTF
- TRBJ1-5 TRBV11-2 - TGTGCCAGCAGCTTGGACAATAGCAATCAGCCCCAGCATTTT CASSLDNSNQPQHF
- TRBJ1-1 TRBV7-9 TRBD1 TGTGCCAGCAGCTTACAGGGGGTTTTCTTT CASSLQGVFF
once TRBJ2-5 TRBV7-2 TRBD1 TGTGCCAGCAGCTTCAACAGGGGGGAAGAGACCCAGTACTTC CASSFNRGEETQYF